One and the same sample provided the 12 T cell receptor beta chains below, sequenced in a study of vaccination effects on CD4 cells after COVID-19. Here immunoSEQ multiplex PCR was the method, and the copy in TCRdb shows in-frame clones only, minus some. In the table there are 40,000 to 50,000 clones, 74% of which are singletons. For these receptors, no antigen is known. Peptide-pool stimulation followed by sequencing identified expanded antigen-specific CD4+ clonotypes in the ViraFEST assay. Having been cultured for about 10 days, the cells underwent CD4+ T cell isolation. Two doses of either BNT162b2 or mRNA-1273 were given to each participant. The input for sequencing was CD4+ T cells from PBMCs cultured with HCoV-OC43 spike peptides, taken after COVID-19 vaccination. Subset noted: HCoV-OC43 spike overlapping peptide pool stimulation. These receptor sequences come from a human donor who received a COVID-19 vaccine.

The CDR3 here is CASSEWGVETQYF. The CDR3 DNA reads TGTGCCAGCAGTGAATGGGGGGTTGAGACCCAGTACTTC. The rearrangement joins TRBV2 to TRBJ2-5; D is possibly TRBD2 (6 bases). The germline V and J ends were trimmed by 2 bases and 5 bases, with 9 bases remaining between them. The CDR3 is 13 amino acids. CDR1 SNHLY and CDR2 FYNNEI come from the germline V gene.

This chain links TRBV24-1 with TRBJ2-7; D assignment may be TRBD1 or TRBD2 (5 bases each). The CDR3 sequence is 12 residues long. V lost 9 bases to trimming and J lost 0 bases, with 8 bases between them. CDR1 and CDR2 from the germline V gene are KGHDR and SFDVKD. The CDR3 DNA reads as TGTGCCACCGGGGACGACTCCTACGAGCAGTACTTC. Residues: CATGDDSYEQYF.

This clone has a handful of counts. The chain uses TRBV19 and TRBJ1-5; D gene uncertain. The germline gives CDR1 LNHDA, CDR2 SQIVND (reference sequence). The CDR3 has 15 residues. The ends were cut back, 1 base at V and 11 bases at J, with 18 bases in the middle. In nucleotides, the CDR3 is TGTGCCAGTAGTATAGGTGGGGAGAGGAGCGGGACCCAGCATTTT. Amino acids: CASSIGGERSGTQHF.

The V and J genes are TRBV9 and TRBJ2-2; the D is unclear. Germline CDR1 and CDR2: SGDLS and YYNGEE. V was shortened by 4 bases and J by 6 bases, with 10 bases between the two germline ends. The CDR3 is made up of 13 amino acids. The CDR3 DNA is TGTGCCAGCAGCCCAACATATCCCGGGGAGCTGTTTTTT. It yields the protein CASSPTYPGELFF.

V is TRBV10-3 and J is TRBJ1-2; D not resolved. Germline CDR1 and CDR2: ENHRY and SYGVKD. Trimming removed 3 bases at V and 6 bases at J, with 17 bases between. The CDR3 contains 15 residues. CDR3 loop: CAISELTATSNGYTF. Written as DNA, the CDR3 is TGTGCCATCAGTGAATTAACAGCTACCTCGAATGGCTACACCTTC.

The J gene is TRBJ2-3, the V gene TRBV24-1; the D is unclear. Per germline, CDR1 KGHDR and CDR2 SFDVKD. The CDR3 spans 14 residues. Deletions cut 3 bases from V and 1 base from J, with 7 bases between. CDR3 sequence: CATSDRLGTDTQYF. CDR3 in DNA: TGTGCCACCAGTGATAGACTTGGCACAGATACGCAGTATTTT.

The chain links TRBV18 to TRBJ2-5, with 10 bases matching TRBD2. The CDR3 loop spans 16 amino acids. V was pared by 4 bases and J by 5 bases, with 10 bases of the junction left unmatched. Germline V gene lookup returns CDR1 KGHSH and CDR2 LQKENI. The CDR3 nucleotides are TGTGCCAGCTCACTTCTTCTAGCGGGGGAAGGTGAGACCCAGTACTTC. Protein: CASSLLLAGEGETQYF.

The chain is built from TRBV6-5 and TRBJ1-5; 9 bases are shared with TRBD1. The V gene's germline CDR1 is MNHEY and CDR2 SVGAGI. V lost 9 bases and J lost 6; bases outside the gene matches: 6. The CDR3 extends over 13 amino acids. This chain's CDR3 is CASEQGASQPQHF. CDR3 in DNA: TGTGCCAGTGAACAGGGGGCCTCTCAGCCCCAGCATTTT.

The chain combines TRBV7-6 with TRBJ2-1, with 9 bases lining up with TRBD2. This CDR3 region has 15 residues. V dropped 6 bases and J dropped 4; count of bases not matched to a gene: 7. Germline CDR1 SGHVS, CDR2 FNYEAQ. This CDR3 is CASSNLAGTYNEQFF. CDR3 DNA: TGTGCCAGCAGTAATCTAGCGGGAACATACAATGAGCAGTTCTTC.

This clone was counted once. This chain joins TRBV19 and TRBJ2-3, with TRBD1 matching over 11 bases. This CDR3 spans 15 amino acids. The germline V gene encodes CDR1 LNHDA and CDR2 SQIVND (reference sequence). The trim removed 4 bases at V and 11 bases at J, leaving 11 bases unmatched. In DNA form, the CDR3 reads TGTGCCAGTAGTAGGGGACAGGGGGTAAAGGGTAAGCAGTATTTT. As protein: CASSRGQGVKGKQYF. The full variable domain, completed using reference TRBV19 and TRBJ2-3, is DGGITQSPKYLFRKEGQNVTLSCEQNLNHDAMYWYRQDPGQGLRLIYYSQIVNDFQKGDIAEGYSVSREKKESFPLTVTSAQKNPTAFYLCASSRGQGVKGKQYFGPGTRLTVL.

The genes are TRBV9 and TRBJ2-2; 9 bases fit TRBD2. The germline V gene encodes CDR1 SGDLS and CDR2 YYNGEE. This CDR3 region has 18 residues. Trimming took 0 bases from V and 6 from J; bases not matched to a gene: 12. Written as DNA, the CDR3 is TGTGCCAGCAGCGTAGAGGTTCCCAGCGGGAGGAAGGCCGGGGAGCTGTTTTTT. Residues: CASSVEVPSGRKAGELFF.

The chain employs TRBV27 and TRBJ2-3, with D unresolved. This CDR3 is 16 amino acids long. Germline CDR1 MNHEY, CDR2 SMNVEV (reference sequence). V lost 2 bases and J 0 bases, leaving 12 bases between the germline ends. CDR3 coding DNA: TGTGCCAGCAGTTTACGAGCGTCTAGTAGCACAGATACGCAGTATTTT. This translates into CASSLRASSSTDTQYF.